A single sample is the source of the 23 T cell receptor beta chains below, sequenced in a study of blood T cell repertoires in COVID-19. TCRdb's copy holds only in-frame clones and misses some; the assay was immunoSEQ multiplex PCR. The data show about 220,000 clones, with approximately 85% seen just once and approximately 2.4% held by the top ten. The sample taken for sequencing was peripheral blood. The receptors stem from a woman in her seventies with COVID-19, enrolled during active disease.

The chain recombines TRBV6-1 with TRBJ1-3; no reliable D call. Looked up from germline, CDR1 is MNHNS and CDR2 is SASEGT. The CDR3 runs to 15 residues. V lost 1 base to trimming and J lost 4 bases, with 11 bases between them. For the CDR3, the DNA is TGTGCCAGCAGTGAAGGGAACTATCCGGGAAACACCATATATTTT. Translating it yields CASSEGNYPGNTIYF.

The chain combines TRBV4-2 with TRBJ1-2; D gene ambiguous. V was shortened by 1 base and J by 8 bases, with 11 bases between the two germline ends. Looked up from germline, CDR1 is LGHNA and CDR2 is YNFKEQ. The length of the CDR3 is 13 residues. CDR3 bases: TGTGCCAGCAGCCAAGTGTTGGCCTTAGGCTACACCTTC. This encodes CASSQVLALGYTF.

The chain carries TRBV6-4 and TRBJ2-3; 8 bases line up with TRBD2. Germline V gene sequence: CDR1 MRHNA, CDR2 SNTAGT. The CDR3 sequence is 14 residues long. V shed 4 bases, J shed 3 bases, and the junction held 3 bases outside the gene matches. DNA of the CDR3: TGTGCCAGCAGTGCCGGGGGGGAAACAGATACGCAGTATTTT. It encodes CASSAGGETDTQYF.

The chain uses TRBV20-1 and TRBJ1-6; D unclear. The length of the CDR3 is 13 residues. Trimming took off 3 bases at V and 7 bases at J, with 10 bases between the two ends. Germline V gives CDR1 DFQATT, CDR2 SNEGSKA (reference sequence). CDR3 in DNA: TGCAGTGCTAGTTTTTTAGTAAATTCACCCCTCCACTTT. Residues: CSASFLVNSPLHF.

The rearrangement links TRBV6-2 or TRBV6-3 to TRBJ2-5, with D perhaps matching TRBD1 (6 bases). Looked up from germline, CDR1 is MNHEY and CDR2 is SVGEGT. CDR3 length: 14 residues. V lost 0 bases and J 5 bases, leaving 10 bases between the germline ends. CDR3 DNA: TGTGCCAGCAGTTACTCGACAGGATGGGAGACCCAGTACTTC. Protein sequence: CASSYSTGWETQYF.

The chain links TRBV27 to TRBJ2-1; 7 nucleotides align to TRBD2. There are 17 residues in the CDR3. The V gene end was trimmed by 3 bases and the J gene end by 8 bases; junction bases not matched to a gene: 16. Germline values: CDR1 MNHEY, CDR2 SMNVEV (reference sequence). DNA of the CDR3: TGTGCCAGCAGTTTGTTTTTTCGTTGGCGGGAGTCCCATGAGCAGTTCTTC. It yields the protein CASSLFFRWRESHEQFF.

The genes are TRBV7-3 and TRBJ2-7; the D gene is possibly TRBD1 (5 bases). The CDR3 is made up of 14 amino acids. Germline V gene lookup returns CDR1 SGHTA and CDR2 FQGTGA. V lost 5 bases and J lost 3, with 14 bases in between. DNA for the CDR3: TGTGCCAGCAGCCAAGGGGCAGGAAGCTACGAGCAGTACTTC. Translation gives CASSQGAGSYEQYF.

This chain connects TRBV30 to TRBJ1-2, with D possibly TRBD1 on 5 matching bases. V shed 0 bases and J shed 8 bases, with 19 bases lying between them. Per the germline V gene, CDR1 is GTSNPN and CDR2 is SVGIG (reference sequence). This CDR3 spans 15 amino acids. CDR3 in amino acids: CAWSVKDISKMGYTF. CDR3 bases: TGTGCCTGGAGTGTAAAGGACATCTCGAAAATGGGCTACACCTTC.

This rearrangement joins TRBV5-1 to TRBJ2-1; a weak D match, TRBD1 (6 bases). V lost 3 bases to trimming and J lost 0 bases, with 10 bases between them. Germline V gives CDR1 SGHRS, CDR2 YFSETQ. This CDR3 has 15 amino acids. The DNA for the CDR3 is TGCGCCAGCAGCTCAGGGGCCTACTCCTACAATGAGCAGTTCTTC. Translating gives CASSSGAYSYNEQFF.

This chain joins TRBV10-3 and TRBJ2-3; TRBD2 is a possible D gene (6 bases). This CDR3 comprises 13 residues. Germline values: CDR1 ENHRY, CDR2 SYGVKD. V lost 10 bases, J lost 3 bases, and 14 bases lay in between. CDR3 in DNA: TGTGCCAGCAGGGTGGAGGGAACAGATACGCAGTATTTT. This gives the protein CASRVEGTDTQYF.

This sequence joins TRBV5-8 and TRBJ1-2; 7 bases align to TRBD1. Germline loops: CDR1 SGHTS, CDR2 YDEGEE. With V trimmed by 4 bases and J by 1 base, 7 bases remained unmatched. The CDR3 covers 15 residues. The CDR3 coding sequence is TGTGCCAGCAGCGAATACAGGGGTTATAACTATGGCTACACCTTC. Its translation is CASSEYRGYNYGYTF.

The chain uses TRBV7-2 and TRBJ1-5, with unresolved D. This CDR3 spans 13 amino acids. V dropped 5 bases and J dropped 7 bases, with 12 bases sitting between them. Looked up from germline, CDR1 is SGHTA and CDR2 is FQGNSA. CDR3 nucleotides: TGTGCCAGCAGCCCCCAGTCGGGGCAGCCCCAGCATTTT. This gives the protein CASSPQSGQPQHF. Looking up the rest from reference TRBV7-2 and TRBJ1-5 gives the full variable domain: GAGVSQSPSNKVTEKGKDVELRCDPISGHTALYWYRQSLGQGLEFLIYFQGNSAPDKSGLPSDRFSAERTGGSVSTLTIQRTQQEDSAVYLCASSPQSGQPQHFGDGTRLSIL.

The chain employs TRBV30 and TRBJ2-7, with 9 bases aligning to TRBD2. This CDR3 region has 12 residues. Germline CDR1 and CDR2: GTSNPN and SVGIG (reference sequence). V shed 5 bases and J 3 bases; nucleotides not matched to a gene: 2. In nucleotides, the CDR3 is TGTGCCTGGGGGACTAGCAGCTACGAGCAGTACTTC. Amino acids: CAWGTSSYEQYF.

This chain links TRBV19 with TRBJ1-5, with unresolved D. Germline-derived CDR1 and CDR2 are LNHDA and SQIVND (reference sequence). Trimming pared 6 bases from V and 7 bases from J, leaving 10 bases between. There are 12 residues in the CDR3. For the CDR3, the DNA is TGTGCCAGTAGACCCCCGGGGCAGCCCCAGCATTTT. It codes for CASRPPGQPQHF.

The chain joins TRBV5-6 to TRBJ1-1, with D tentatively TRBD1 (5 bases). V dropped 2 bases and J dropped 0 bases, with 11 bases sitting between them. The germline V gene has CDR1 SGHDT and CDR2 YYEEEE. The CDR3 is made up of 15 amino acids. The CDR3 sequence: CASSFGAYMNTEAFF. CDR3 bases: TGTGCCAGCAGCTTTGGGGCGTATATGAACACTGAAGCTTTCTTT.

J is TRBJ1-5 and V is TRBV4-3; 9 positions agree with TRBD1. CDR1 LGHNA and CDR2 YSLEER come from the germline V gene. Unmatched junction bases numbered 5, after V lost 1 base and J lost 7 bases. The CDR3 runs to 15 residues. The CDR3 bases are TGCGCCAGCAGCCAAGGGACAGGGGCGGGACAGCCCCAGCATTTT. As protein: CASSQGTGAGQPQHF.

The chain has TRBV14 and TRBJ2-1, with 14 bases aligning to TRBD2. Germline-derived CDR1 and CDR2 are SGHDN and FVKESK. There are 22 residues in the CDR3. J gave up 0 bases and V 1 base, and 14 bases lay outside the gene matches. The CDR3 DNA reads TGTGCCAGCAGCCAAGCCCTGGGACTAGCGGGAGAGCGGTGGGGCTCCTACAATGAGCAGTTCTTC. It yields the protein CASSQALGLAGERWGSYNEQFF. Full variable domain (remainder filled in from reference TRBV14 and TRBJ2-1): EAGVTQFPSHSVIEKGQTVTLRCDPISGHDNLYWYRRVMGKEIKFLLHFVKESKQDESGMPNNRFLAERTGGTYSTLKVQPAELEDSGVYFCASSQALGLAGERWGSYNEQFFGPGTRLTVL.

V usage is TRBV20-1 and J usage is TRBJ2-7; D perhaps matches TRBD1 (6 bases). The germline V gene has CDR1 DFQATT and CDR2 SNEGSKA (reference sequence). The CDR3 consists of 14 residues. V was cut by 5 bases and J by 0 bases, with 14 bases left in between. The CDR3 region is CSAGDRRSSYEQYF. The DNA of the CDR3 is TGCAGTGCTGGTGACAGGAGGAGCTCCTACGAGCAGTACTTC.

The V gene is TRBV6-2 or TRBV6-3, the J gene TRBJ1-2; 7 bases fit TRBD1. Germline lookup yields CDR1 MNHEY and CDR2 SVGEGT. This CDR3 comprises 16 residues. Germline trimming cut 2 bases from V and 4 bases from J; bases unmatched to any gene: 10. CDR3 nucleotide sequence: TGTGCCAGCAGTTACGAGGACAGGATCCGGGTCTATGGCTACACCTTC. This translates into CASSYEDRIRVYGYTF.

The genes are TRBV28 and TRBJ2-1; maybe TRBD2 (6 bases). Between the trimmed V and J ends, which lost 3 bases and 8 bases, there was a span of 8 bases. Germline V gene data show CDR1 as MDHEN and CDR2 as SYDVKM. CDR3 length equals 12 residues. CDR3 nucleotides: TGTGCCAGCAGTTTTCGGAGGGATGAGCAGTTCTTC. Amino acid sequence: CASSFRRDEQFF.

DNA for the CDR3: TGCGCCAGCCGCGAAGACAGGACGTCCCTAGTGAACACTGAAGCTTTCTTT. It translates to CASREDRTSLVNTEAFF. This chain connects TRBV10-1 to TRBJ1-1, with D possibly being TRBD1 (6 bases). V was shortened by 8 bases and J by 0 bases, with 22 bases between the two germline ends. The CDR3 is made up of 17 amino acids. Germline V gives CDR1 WNHNN, CDR2 SYGVQD (reference sequence).

The V call is TRBV27, the J call TRBJ2-7; TRBD2 matches at 7 bases. There are 15 residues in the CDR3. Germline values: CDR1 MNHEY, CDR2 SMNVEV (reference sequence). Trimming at V came to 6 bases and at J to 4 bases, leaving 12 bases not matched to a gene. The CDR3 sequence is CASSPGGTGRYEQYF. Here the CDR3 DNA reads TGTGCCAGCAGCCCCGGGGGGACGGGAAGGTACGAGCAGTACTTC.

The V gene is TRBV12-3 or TRBV12-4, the J gene TRBJ1-1; D remains unclear. V was cut by 1 base and J by 5 bases, with 8 bases left in between. This CDR3 has 13 residues. The CDR3 protein is CASSLEPTTEAFF. CDR3 DNA: TGTGCCAGCAGTTTAGAGCCCACTACTGAAGCTTTCTTT.